The TCR beta chain described here comes from a study of CD8 T cells in ankylosing spondylitis. Overall study findings and caveats: Blood from ankylosing spondylitis patients appeared to carry a characteristic roughly eight-variant TCR beta motif.

TCRdb passed the 5' RACE reads through MiXCR, listing each CDR3 protein once. The data show fewer than 650,000 distinct CDR3 sequences, with 10% to 15% seen just once and nearly 7% held by the top ten. As for this clonotype: The antigen is undetermined.

The origin of this receptor is a male donor with ankylosing spondylitis. The material sequenced was blood, either unsorted or a sorted T cell fraction (not recorded which).

The CDR3 region has the DNA TGTGCCAGCTGCCAGGGGAGGGTCCACGCCACCGGGGAGCTGTTTTTT. Its protein is CASCQGRVHATGELFF. This chain joins TRBV7-2 and TRBJ2-2; D possibly corresponds to TRBD2 (7 bases). This CDR3 is built from 16 residues. CDR1 is SGHTA, CDR2 FQGNSA, per germline. Trimming shortened V by 8 bases and J by 4 bases, and 20 bases separated the two germline ends.